Listed below are T cell receptor beta chains from one sample, sequenced in a study of cytotoxic CD8 clonotypes in ibrutinib-treated CLL. Profiled with immunoSEQ multiplex PCR; TCRdb holds only in-frame clones, not every one. The sample lists some 200,000 clones, roughly 79% occurring once. The sequenced sample was PBMCs, obtained after 12 months of ibrutinib treatment. The receptors originated from a human donor with chronic lymphocytic leukemia. Each CDR3 is given with its conserved first and last residue. D genes are given only for firm matches. A row's size may be missing; if present it is once, few, many or a size class.

abundance	d_gene	v_gene	j_gene	CDR3aa	CDR3nt
.	.	TRBV27	TRBJ2-1	CASSPSTGFRYNEQFF	TGTGCCAGCAGTCCCTCCACAGGGTTTCGCTACAATGAGCAGTTCTTC
.	.	TRBV27	TRBJ1-3	CASSEGLSSGNTIYF	TGTGCCAGCAGCGAGGGGCTGAGCTCTGGAAACACCATATATTTT
many	.	TRBV4-1	TRBJ2-4	CASSQGAVGNIQYF	TGCGCCAGCAGCCAAGGGGCGGTCGGAAACATTCAGTACTTC
.	TRBD1	TRBV7-9	TRBJ2-5	CASSSGQGAQETQYF	TGTGCCAGCAGCTCGGGACAGGGGGCTCAAGAGACCCAGTACTTC
.	.	TRBV9	TRBJ2-5	CASSFTPDETQYF	TGTGCCAGCAGTTTTACACCGGACGAGACCCAGTACTTC
.	TRBD2	TRBV6-5	TRBJ2-7	CASSYRAGGSYEQYF	TGTGCCAGCAGTTACAGAGCGGGGGGCTCCTACGAGCAGTACTTC
.	TRBD2	TRBV7-6	TRBJ2-7	CASSRGAGGLLAGGPNEQYF	TGTGCCAGCAGCAGAGGGGCAGGGGGGCTGCTTGCGGGAGGGCCTAACGAGCAGTACTTC
once	.	TRBV11-2	TRBJ1-5	CASSFSTGRNQPQHF	TGTGCCAGCAGCTTCTCAACCGGAAGGAATCAGCCCCAGCATTTT
.	.	TRBV10-2	TRBJ1-1	CASSIDMVGATEAFF	TGCGCCAGCAGTATAGACATGGTGGGGGCAACTGAAGCTTTCTTT
.	TRBD1	TRBV10-3	TRBJ1-2	CAITGGYGYTF	TGTGCCATCACAGGGGGCTATGGCTACACCTTC
.	TRBD2	TRBV14	TRBJ2-1	CASSPGLAREQFF	TGTGCCAGCAGCCCCGGACTAGCTAGAGAGCAGTTCTTC
.	TRBD2	TRBV7-8	TRBJ2-4	CASSLAPGLAGTIQYF	TGTGCCAGCAGCTTAGCGCCCGGACTAGCGGGAACCATTCAGTACTTC
.	.	TRBV7-3	TRBJ2-3	CASSLSGPGADTQYF	TGTGCCAGCAGCTTATCCGGCCCTGGCGCAGATACGCAGTATTTT
once	TRBD2	TRBV25-1	TRBJ2-5	CASSESGLAGDTQETQYF	TGTGCCAGCAGTGAGTCGGGACTAGCGGGAGACACCCAAGAGACCCAGTACTTC
.	.	TRBV28	TRBJ1-2	CASSFRVADGYTF	TGTGCCAGCAGCTTCAGGGTAGCGGATGGCTACACCTTC
.	.	TRBV5-1	TRBJ2-3	CASSPGAGTSTDTQYF	TGCGCCAGCAGCCCTGGGGCGGGGACTTCCACAGATACGCAGTATTTT
.	.	TRBV18	TRBJ1-1	CASSPVLNTEAFF	TGTGCCAGCTCACCTGTATTGAACACTGAAGCTTTCTTT
.	.	TRBV5-1	TRBJ2-2	CASSLMYTGELFF	TGCGCCAGCAGCTTGATGTACACCGGGGAGCTGTTTTTT
few	.	TRBV6-5	TRBJ2-7	CASSYSAGYEQYF	TGTGCCAGCAGTTACTCGGCCGGCTACGAGCAGTACTTC
.	TRBD2	TRBV2	TRBJ2-2	CASRASGGARGELFF	TGTGCCAGCAGGGCTAGCGGGGGGGCACGCGGGGAGCTGTTTTTT
.	.	TRBV27	TRBJ2-7	CASSPGAYEQYF	TGTGCCAGCAGCCCTGGGGCCTACGAGCAGTACTTC
.	TRBD2	TRBV7-3	TRBJ2-2	CASSPSGWGTGELFF	TGTGCCAGCAGCCCTAGCGGGTGGGGCACCGGGGAGCTGTTTTTT
.	TRBD1	TRBV27	TRBJ2-1	CASSLTGGGREQFF	TGTGCCAGCAGTTTGACAGGGGGGGGCCGTGAGCAGTTCTTC
.	TRBD1	TRBV27	TRBJ2-7	CASSPRTGSEQYF	TGTGCCAGCAGTCCGCGGACAGGGTCCGAGCAGTACTTC
few	.	TRBV7-2	TRBJ1-1	CASSLFLNTEAFF	TGTGCCAGCAGCTTATTCTTGAACACTGAAGCTTTCTTT
.	.	TRBV5-4	TRBJ2-1	CASRLQRSSYNEQFF	TGTGCCAGCAGGCTTCAGAGGAGCTCCTACAATGAGCAGTTCTTC
.	TRBD2	TRBV5-1	TRBJ2-3	CASSPARTSGNTDTQYF	TGCGCCAGCAGCCCCGCCCGGACTAGCGGGAACACAGATACGCAGTATTTT
.	TRBD1	TRBV11-2	TRBJ2-7	CASSLGAGTGYEQYF	TGTGCCAGCAGCTTAGGGGCCGGGACAGGCTACGAGCAGTACTTC
.	.	TRBV9	TRBJ1-1	CASSAGTEAFF	TGTGCCAGCAGCGCCGGGACTGAAGCTTTCTTT
.	.	TRBV7-8	TRBJ2-7	CASSQARLYYEQYF	TGTGCCAGCAGCCAAGCCAGGTTGTACTACGAGCAGTACTTC
.	.	TRBV19	TRBJ2-1	CASSLGLPNEQFF	TGTGCCAGTAGTCTTGGGCTCCCCAATGAGCAGTTCTTC
.	.	TRBV5-1	TRBJ2-1	CASSRLPDTPYNEQFF	TGCGCCAGCAGCCGCCTACCTGACACGCCATACAATGAGCAGTTCTTC
.	TRBD2	TRBV14	TRBJ2-7	CASSQDLGGDKGGEQYF	TGTGCCAGCAGCCAAGATCTGGGAGGGGATAAGGGCGGCGAGCAGTACTTC
many	.	TRBV29-1	TRBJ1-2	CSVSKGTNYGYTF	TGCAGCGTTAGTAAGGGCACTAACTATGGCTACACCTTC